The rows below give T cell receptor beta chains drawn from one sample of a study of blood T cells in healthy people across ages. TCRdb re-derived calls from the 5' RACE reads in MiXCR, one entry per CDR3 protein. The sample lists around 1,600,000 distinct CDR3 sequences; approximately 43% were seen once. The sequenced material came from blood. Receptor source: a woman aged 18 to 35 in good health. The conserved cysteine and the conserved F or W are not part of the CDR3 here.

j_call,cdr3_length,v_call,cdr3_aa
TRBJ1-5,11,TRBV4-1,ASSQDGPSPQH
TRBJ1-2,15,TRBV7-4,ASSSLGTQVQESGYT
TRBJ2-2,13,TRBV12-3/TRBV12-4,ASSFSGSNTGELF
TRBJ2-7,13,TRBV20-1,SAREGGPSSYEQY
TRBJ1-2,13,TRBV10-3,AIAPLSVPNYGYT
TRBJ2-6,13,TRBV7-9,ASSLEDSGANVLT
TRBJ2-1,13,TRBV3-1,ASSELAGVYNEQF
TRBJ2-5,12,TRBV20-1,SAVGTGGLETQY
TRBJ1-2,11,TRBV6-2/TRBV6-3,ASSSLAVYGYT
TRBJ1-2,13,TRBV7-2,ASSLVGAINYGYT
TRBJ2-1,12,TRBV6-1,ASSERKGASEQF
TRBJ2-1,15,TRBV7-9,ASSPPTSGRSYNEQF
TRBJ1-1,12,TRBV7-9,ASRVGQPNTEAF
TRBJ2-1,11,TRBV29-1,SVGTGGARSQF
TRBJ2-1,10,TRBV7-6,ASSFGGGEQF
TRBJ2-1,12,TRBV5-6,ASDGDGSYNEQF
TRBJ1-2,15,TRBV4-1,ASSQVLLTEANYGYT
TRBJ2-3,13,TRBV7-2,ASSLDAGGTDTQY
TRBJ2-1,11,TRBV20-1,SARVPWDDEQV
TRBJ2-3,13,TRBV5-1,ASSSSGAITDTQY
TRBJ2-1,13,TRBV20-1,SARVAAGSYNEQF
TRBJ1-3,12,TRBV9,ASSPPLGGNTIY
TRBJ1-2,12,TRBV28,ASSSGQGADGYT
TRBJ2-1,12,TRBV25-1,ASKGLGLYNEQF
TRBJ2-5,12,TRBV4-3,ASSQGRALGDQY
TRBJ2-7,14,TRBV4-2,ASSQDRAKTSYEQY
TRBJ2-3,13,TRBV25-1,ASSDRDTTTDTQY
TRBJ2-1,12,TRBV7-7,ASSLSSGDNEQF
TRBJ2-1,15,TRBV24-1,ATSDATTGTHTDEQF
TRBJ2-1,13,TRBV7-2,ASSLDGGSENEQF